This TCR beta chain was observed in a study of control samples from healthy donors and cancer patients. Produced via immunoSEQ multiplex PCR; TCRdb's table is partial and in-frame only. The repertoire has tens of thousands of clones, 80% to 90% of them found once; the top ten carry 1.9%. CDR1 LGHDT and CDR2 YNNKEL come from the germline V gene (reference sequence). Trimming shortened V by 2 bases and J by 5 bases, and 16 bases separated the two germline ends. This CDR3 region has 16 residues. The source material was PBMCs. This sequence was found in a woman in her fifties or sixties with head and neck cancer. V usage is TRBV3-1 (or the pseudogene TRBV3-2) and J usage is TRBJ2-1; D not certain. As DNA, the CDR3 is TGTGCCAGCAGCCAATGGGTCGCGGCGAATCACAATGAGCAGTTCTTC. This translates into CASSQWVAANHNEQFF.